This passage covers 8 T cell receptor beta chains from one sample sequenced in a study of glioma-infiltrating T cells after dendritic cell vaccination. This table comes from immunoSEQ multiplex PCR, and its TCRdb copy is limited to in-frame clones, with some not included. The repertoire includes about 92,000 clones, 80% to 90% of them detected once, and more than 15% sits in the top ten. Sequenced material: blood, taken before dendritic cell vaccination. The receptor source for this set is a human donor with glioblastoma.

J is TRBJ2-1 and V is TRBV7-3; TRBD1 matches at 7 bases. The CDR3 sequence is 13 residues long. Germline trimming cut 0 bases from V and 15 bases from J; bases unmatched to any gene: 8. Germline loops: CDR1 SGHTA, CDR2 FQGTGA. CDR3 residues: CASSLTLTGRPFF. The DNA for the CDR3 is TGTGCCAGCAGCTTAACCCTGACAGGGAGACCGTTCTTC.

The CDR3 DNA sequence: TGTGCCAGCAGTACAGGGGATGACACCGGGGAGCTGTTTTTT. Protein product: CASSTGDDTGELFF. J is TRBJ2-2 and V is TRBV9; TRBD1 matches at 7 bases. CDR3 size: 14 residues. J lost 3 bases, V lost 5 bases, and 4 bases had no gene match. Looked up from germline, CDR1 is SGDLS and CDR2 is YYNGEE.

The chain couples TRBV19 to TRBJ1-1, with D maybe TRBD1 (5 bases). From germline, CDR1 is LNHDA and CDR2 SQIVND (reference sequence). This CDR3 has 14 amino acids. V was shortened by 6 bases and J by 1 base, with 12 bases between the two germline ends. CDR3 loop: CASRLTEANTEAFF. Written as DNA, the CDR3 is TGTGCCAGTAGGTTGACAGAAGCGAACACTGAAGCTTTCTTT.

CDR3 protein: CASSEATGLGISPLHF. In DNA, the CDR3 is TGCGCCAGCAGCGAAGCGACAGGGTTGGGGATTTCACCCCTCCACTTT. V is TRBV4-1 and J is TRBJ1-6; 7 bases line up with TRBD1. V shed 5 bases, J shed 9 bases, and the junction held 13 bases outside the gene matches. The CDR3 runs 16 residues. Germline CDR1 is MGHRA and CDR2 is YSYEKL.

The rearrangement links TRBV29-1 to TRBJ2-5; weak D call: TRBD1 (7 bases). V shed 6 bases and J shed 0 bases, with 11 bases lying between them. Germline CDR1 is SQVTM and CDR2 is ANQGSEA. This CDR3 is 13 amino acids long. CDR3 nucleotides: TGCAGCGTGGGGGGACAGTACCAAGAGACCCAGTACTTC. Translated, it gives CSVGGQYQETQYF.

This chain connects TRBV6-1 to TRBJ2-5; 10 nucleotides agree with TRBD1. The germline V gene encodes CDR1 MNHNS and CDR2 SASEGT. V shed 6 bases, J shed 7 bases, and the junction held 8 bases outside the gene matches. The CDR3 is 14 amino acids. DNA for the CDR3: TGTGCCAGCAGCGTGGGGACAGGGGAAGCGACCCAGTACTTC. It codes for CASSVGTGEATQYF.

This clone turned up a few times. The gene calls are TRBV20-1 and TRBJ1-5; the D gene is possibly TRBD1 (6 bases). Per germline, CDR1 DFQATT and CDR2 SNEGSKA (reference sequence). The CDR3 is 10 residues long. The CDR3 DNA reads TGCAGGGGGGCCAGGCAGCCCCAGCATTTT. It encodes CRGARQPQHF.

The chain joins TRBV6-1 to TRBJ2-1, with 10 bases identical to TRBD2. V trimming: 9 bases; J trimming: 6 bases; junction bases outside the gene matches: 8. Germline-derived CDR1 and CDR2 are MNHNS and SASEGT. This CDR3 is 14 amino acids long. This CDR3 reads CASARLAGANEQFF. DNA of the CDR3: TGTGCCAGTGCCAGGCTAGCGGGAGCCAATGAGCAGTTCTTC.